This passage covers 6 T cell receptor beta chains from one sample sequenced in a study of shared clonotypes between healthy human individuals. TCRdb's copy holds only in-frame clones and misses some; the assay was immunoSEQ multiplex PCR. The data show millions of clones, roughly 94% seen once. CD45RO-negative CD8 cells positively selected for CCR7 made up the naive population, which excluded terminally differentiated effector memory CD45RA+ cells. Sequencing input: naive CD8+ T cells sorted from blood. These receptors all come from a man between 18 and 29 years old in good health.

V and J are TRBV6-5 and TRBJ2-2; 7 bases align to TRBD1. V trimming: 2 bases; J trimming: 1 base; junction bases outside the gene matches: 1. CDR1 MNHEY and CDR2 SVGAGI come from the germline V gene. The CDR3 is 15 residues long. This CDR3 is CASSYGQVNTGELFF. CDR3 nucleotide sequence: TGTGCCAGCAGTTACGGACAGGTGAACACCGGGGAGCTGTTTTTT.

The chain uses TRBV27 and TRBJ2-1; weak D call: TRBD1 (6 bases). This CDR3 is built from 15 residues. The germline V gene has CDR1 MNHEY and CDR2 SMNVEV (reference sequence). V was pared by 5 bases and J by 7 bases, with 18 bases between. CDR3 sequence (DNA): TGTGCCAGCAGTGGGTGGGACAAGGGGCGGAATGAGCAGTTCTTC. Residues: CASSGWDKGRNEQFF.

The chain has TRBV28 and TRBJ2-1; weak D call: TRBD2 (6 bases). CDR1 is MDHEN and CDR2 is SYDVKM in the germline V gene. Trimming took 7 bases from V and 0 from J, leaving 16 bases between them. The CDR3 extends over 16 amino acids. The CDR3 nucleotides are TGTGCCAGCATCCAGACTAGTCTAAGCTCCTACAATGAGCAGTTCTTC. Protein sequence: CASIQTSLSSYNEQFF.

The V call is TRBV19, the J call TRBJ2-1, with 10 bases lining up with TRBD2. This CDR3 has 15 residues. Germline CDR1 and CDR2: LNHDA and SQIVND (reference sequence). J gave up 8 bases and V 3 bases, and 7 bases lay outside the gene matches. CDR3 sequence (DNA): TGTGCCAGTAGTATCCTAGCGGGAGTCACCGATGAGCAGTTCTTC. Translated, it gives CASSILAGVTDEQFF.

V gene TRBV4-3 combines with J gene TRBJ2-7, with TRBD2 identical over 9 bases. Germline lookup yields CDR1 LGHNA and CDR2 YSLEER. With V trimmed by 0 bases and J by 4 bases, 13 bases remained unmatched. This CDR3 is 18 amino acids long. The CDR3 sequence: CASSQDSEASGNPYEQYF. CDR3 in DNA: TGCGCCAGCAGCCAAGATAGTGAGGCTAGCGGGAATCCGTACGAGCAGTACTTC.

The V gene is TRBV6-1, the J gene TRBJ1-3; 7 nucleotides align to TRBD1. Trimming removed 6 bases from V and 1 base from J; junction bases left unmatched: 6. Germline-derived CDR1 and CDR2 are MNHNS and SASEGT. The CDR3 is 15 residues long. CDR3 sequence: CASRVDRMSGNTIYF. The CDR3 nucleotides read TGTGCCAGCAGAGTGGACAGGATGTCTGGAAACACCATATATTTT.